Below are 28 T cell receptor beta chains sequenced from a single sample in a study of molecular identifiers for immune sequencing clone quantification listed by TCRdb under 2018. The library was built by means of PCR. The sequencing machine was an Illumina HiSeq 4000. TCRdb's own reprocessing of the public reads used fastp at Q25 and MiXCR and kept productive beta chains. Here each entry gathers all rows of one CDR3 protein and keeps the most common genes and DNA. The sample profile shows around 470,000 distinct CDR3 sequences; about a fifth of them were found once. The ten largest make up 0.65% to 0.95% of the sample. The source material was naive CD8+ T cells from blood, with Jurkat cell RNA spiked in. The sample's cell subset or site label, in plain terms: FACS-sorted CD8+CD4-CCR7+CD45RA+ naive T cells. The receptors derive from a human donor in good health. Some libraries in this study had Jurkat cell RNA spiked in.

In regard to this clonotype: It may be a read error: a sequence one base away is much more abundant. V gene TRBV20-1 combines with J gene TRBJ2-4, with 9 bases lining up with TRBD2. CDR3 length: 15 residues. Germline V gives CDR1 DFQATT, CDR2 SNEGSKA (reference sequence). The V and J ends lost 3 bases and 9 bases, in that order; junction bases with no gene match: 12. CDR3 nucleotides: TGCAGTGCTAGCATGGCGGGAGGGCCGTTAAGCATTCAGTACTTC. Translating gives CSASMAGGPLSIQYF.

This chain uses TRBV7-9 with TRBJ1-4; 7 nucleotides align to TRBD1. The junction had 7 bases not matched to a gene; V was cut back by 6 bases and J by 6 bases. The CDR3 runs to 14 residues. CDR1 is SEHNR, CDR2 FQNEAQ, per germline (reference sequence). The CDR3 region has the DNA TGTGCCAGCAGTACGACAGGGCTTGATGAAAAACTGTTTTTT. It is translated as CASSTTGLDEKLFF.

This clonotype showed up just a few times. The chain uses TRBV12-3 or TRBV12-4 and TRBJ2-1; 9 bases fit TRBD2. J lost 3 bases, V lost 1 base, and 1 base had no gene match. This CDR3 comprises 15 residues. DNA for the CDR3: TGTGCCAGCAGTTTAGTAGCGGGAGTCTACAATGAGCAGTTCTTC. Protein: CASSLVAGVYNEQFF.

This clonotype was detected ten times or more. This rearrangement joins TRBV29-1 to TRBJ2-7; maybe TRBD2 (6 bases). Trimming took off 1 base at V and 3 bases at J, with 13 bases between the two ends. The CDR3 is 14 amino acids. CDR1 SQVTM and CDR2 ANQGSEA come from the germline V gene. The CDR3 sequence: CSVEARDSGYEQYF. Here the CDR3 DNA reads TGCAGCGTTGAAGCGAGGGACTCCGGCTACGAGCAGTACTTC.

For this clonotype: A much larger clone sits a single nucleotide away, making a read error possible. V is TRBV19 and J is TRBJ2-2, with D perhaps matching TRBD2 (5 bases). Germline V gene lookup returns CDR1 LNHDA and CDR2 SQIVND (reference sequence). The CDR3 runs to 12 residues. The CDR3 nucleotides are TGTGCCAGTACCCTAGGCGCCGGGGAGCTGCTTTTT. This codes for CASTLGAGELLF. Variable domain in full (rest from reference TRBV19 and TRBJ2-2): DGGITQSPKYLFRKEGQNVTLSCEQNLNHDAMYWYRQDPGQGLRLIYYSQIVNDFQKGDIAEGYSVSREKKESFPLTVTSAQKNPTAFYLCASTLGAGELLFGEGSRLTVL.

Remarks on this clonotype: One base away lies a much larger clone, so this may be a sequencing read error. The rearrangement links TRBV28 to TRBJ2-2; tentative D call: TRBD1 (6 bases). V was pared by 8 bases and J by 1 base, with 14 bases between. The germline V gene encodes CDR1 MDHEN and CDR2 SYDVKM. This CDR3 has 15 amino acids. The CDR3 spells CASGTYRVNTGELFF. The CDR3 nucleotides are TGTGCCAGCGGGACATACAGGGTGAACACCGGGGAGCTGTTTTTT.

This clonotype has a count of ten or more. The chain links TRBV21-1 to TRBJ2-3; no check of the table's D call, TRBD2, against the DNA was made. TRBV21-1 represents a pseudogene. CDR3 size: 17 residues. The CDR3 nucleotides are TGTGCCAGCAGCAGACTCCGGGACTATCCTAGCACAGATACGCAGTATTTT. Residues: CASSRLRDYPSTDTQYF.

This clonotype has a handful of counts. The V gene is TRBV4-3, the J gene TRBJ2-7; TRBD1 agrees at 12 bases. The CDR3 extends over 14 amino acids. Germline V gene sequence: CDR1 LGHNA, CDR2 YSLEER. V trimming: 4 bases; J trimming: 4 bases; junction bases outside the gene matches: 2. The CDR3, as DNA: TGCGCCAGCAGCCGGGACAGGGGGCAGTACGAGCAGTACTTC. Residues: CASSRDRGQYEQYF.

The V and J genes are TRBV5-1 and TRBJ1-1; TRBD1 might be the D (6 bases). The germline gives CDR1 SGHRS, CDR2 YFSETQ. There are 14 residues in the CDR3. V was shortened by 2 bases and J by 5 bases, with 13 bases between the two germline ends. CDR3 DNA sequence: TGCGCCAGCAGCTTTGGAGGGGGAAGGACTGAAGCTTTCTTT. Translation: CASSFGGGRTEAFF. Full variable domain (outside the CDR3, taken from reference TRBV5-1 and TRBJ1-1): KAGVTQTPRYLIKTRGQQVTLSCSPISGHRSVSWYQQTPGQGLQFLFEYFSETQRNKGNFPGRFSGRQFSNSRSEMNVSTLELGDSALYLCASSFGGGRTEAFFGQGTRLTVV.

This clonotype was counted a single time. This may stem from a read error, because a much larger clone lies one nucleotide away. This rearrangement joins TRBV27 to TRBJ2-3; D not resolved. V was cut by 6 bases and J by 2 bases, with 9 bases left in between. The CDR3 runs 13 residues. Germline CDR1 MNHEY, CDR2 SMNVEV (reference sequence). CDR3 region: CASRCRYTDTQYF. CDR3 DNA sequence: TGTGCCAGCAGGTGCAGATACACAGATACGCAGTATTTT.

There are a few counts of this clonotype. V is TRBV6-2 or TRBV6-3 and J is TRBJ1-2; the D is unclear. Germline V gives CDR1 MNHEY, CDR2 SVGEGT. The length of the CDR3 is 14 residues. V was shortened by 3 bases and J by 3 bases, with 11 bases between the two germline ends. CDR3: CASSYSGAHYGYTF. In DNA form, the CDR3 reads TGTGCCAGCAGTTATTCCGGCGCCCACTATGGCTACACCTTC.

This clonotype was observed many times. The CDR3 loop is CASRLAVSSYNEQFF. The CDR3 DNA reads as TGTGCCAGCAGGCTAGCGGTGAGCTCCTACAATGAGCAGTTCTTC. The V and J genes are TRBV2 and TRBJ2-1; 7 bases map to TRBD2. Germline CDR1 reads SNHLY; CDR2 reads FYNNEI. This CDR3 is built from 15 residues. With 6 bases clipped from V and 0 bases from J, the junction kept 5 bases outside the gene matches.

The chain links TRBV12-3 or TRBV12-4 to TRBJ2-5, with D perhaps matching TRBD1 or TRBD2 (5 bases each). Trimming cost V 5 bases and J 1 base, with 11 bases left between them. The CDR3 contains 14 residues. The CDR3 DNA sequence: TGTGCCAGCAGTCGGGACGCTGGCCAAGAGACCCAGTACTTC. Protein sequence: CASSRDAGQETQYF.

V and J are TRBV7-9 and TRBJ2-7; 7 bases are a match to TRBD1. The length of the CDR3 is 14 residues. Germline V CDR1 and CDR2: SEHNR, FQNEAQ (reference sequence). V lost 3 bases, J lost 6 bases, and 8 bases stayed unmatched. This CDR3 reads CASSFRQGFIEQYF. The CDR3 nucleotides read TGTGCCAGCAGCTTCCGACAGGGTTTCATCGAGCAGTACTTC.

This clonotype was counted only a few times. The rearrangement uses TRBV2 and TRBJ1-3; D possibly corresponds to TRBD1 (6 bases). V was pared by 2 bases and J by 3 bases, with 20 bases between. The CDR3 consists of 18 residues. Germline lookup yields CDR1 SNHLY and CDR2 FYNNEI. The CDR3 region has the DNA TGTGCCAGCAGTGAATACAGAGGAGGGGGGTTAGTTGGAAACACCATATATTTT. Its translation is CASSEYRGGGLVGNTIYF.

This clonotype was observed at least ten times. The CDR3 is CSAKIRDRGHQPQHF. DNA for the CDR3: TGCAGTGCCAAAATCCGGGACAGGGGGCACCAGCCCCAGCATTTT. V is TRBV20-1 and J is TRBJ1-5, with TRBD1 matching over 12 bases. With V trimmed by 6 bases and J by 7 bases, 10 bases remained unmatched. Germline V CDR1 and CDR2: DFQATT, SNEGSKA (reference sequence). The CDR3 consists of 15 residues.

This clonotype was recorded at least ten times. The genes are TRBV14 and TRBJ2-7; a possible D gene is TRBD1 (6 bases). Germline V gene lookup returns CDR1 SGHDN and CDR2 FVKESK. The V end was cut by 5 bases, the J end by 4 bases, with 9 bases between. This CDR3 contains 12 residues. For the CDR3, the DNA is TGTGCCAGCAGCTCGACAGGATACGAGCAGTACTTC. Translation: CASSSTGYEQYF.

This clonotype was recorded many times. The chain is built from TRBV30 and TRBJ2-3; 8 bases are a match to TRBD2. Unmatched junction bases numbered 3, after V lost 5 bases and J lost 2 bases. Germline V lookup: CDR1 GTSNPN, CDR2 SVGIG (reference sequence). The CDR3 is made up of 13 amino acids. The CDR3 spells CAWSGGDTDTQYF. CDR3 nucleotides: TGTGCCTGGTCCGGGGGGGACACAGATACGCAGTATTTT.

This clonotype came up many times. The chain carries TRBV7-9 and TRBJ2-3; D is unresolved. CDR1 and CDR2 (germline): SEHNR, FQNEAQ (reference sequence). The V gene lost 1 base and the J gene lost 2 bases, with 7 bases spanning the gap. CDR3 length: 14 residues. CDR3 protein: CASSLVQATDTQYF. The CDR3 coding sequence is TGTGCCAGCAGCTTAGTCCAGGCCACAGATACGCAGTATTTT.

The chain joins TRBV6-2 or TRBV6-3 to TRBJ2-7; the D is unclear. CDR3 length: 18 amino acids. Germline V gene data show CDR1 as MNHEY and CDR2 as SVGEGT. Trimming stripped 2 bases from V and 4 bases from J, with 24 bases between. The CDR3 loop is CASSYPEKAAGLPYEQYF. The CDR3 nucleotides read TGTGCCAGCAGTTACCCGGAGAAGGCGGCTGGGCTCCCGTACGAGCAGTACTTC.

Comments on this clonotype: A much larger clone lies one base from this, so it may be a read error. The chain combines TRBV6-1 with TRBJ2-1; D gene unclear. The germline V and J ends were trimmed by 7 bases and 2 bases, with 6 bases remaining between them. This CDR3 spans 12 amino acids. CDR1 is MNHNS and CDR2 is SASEGT in the germline V gene. DNA for the CDR3: TGTGCCAGCACCCAGACCTACAATGAGCAGTTCTTC. It codes for CASTQTYNEQFF.

V is TRBV5-1 and J is TRBJ1-1, with 8 nucleotides matching TRBD1. From germline, CDR1 is SGHRS and CDR2 YFSETQ. CDR3 length equals 17 residues. The junction had 14 bases not matched to a gene; V was cut back by 4 bases and J by 3 bases. CDR3 DNA: TGCGCCAGCAGCCCCAGGGGGCAGGGTGAAAGGGACACTGAAGCTTTCTTT. It codes for CASSPRGQGERDTEAFF.

The chain links TRBV19 to TRBJ2-7; TRBD1 agrees at 10 bases. V shed 9 bases and J 6 bases; nucleotides not matched to a gene: 8. CDR1 and CDR2 from the germline V gene are LNHDA and SQIVND (reference sequence). CDR3 length: 13 amino acids. The CDR3 DNA is TGTGCCAGCTCGGGACAGGGGCTAGCCGAGCAGTACTTC. As protein: CASSGQGLAEQYF.

The chain is built from TRBV7-8 and TRBJ2-7; tentatively, D is TRBD1 or TRBD2 (5 bases each). Germline V lookup: CDR1 SGHVS, CDR2 FQNEAQ. Trimming left V 1 base short and J 2 bases short, with 18 bases between. The CDR3 loop spans 17 amino acids. The CDR3 nucleotides are TGTGCCAGCAGCTTAGAGAACTCAGCCGGGACCACCTACGAGCAGTACTTC. Protein sequence: CASSLENSAGTTYEQYF.

This clonotype was seen ten or more times. This rearrangement joins TRBV7-9 to TRBJ1-1; TRBD1 matches at 11 bases. V gave up 5 bases and J gave up 3 bases; unmatched junction bases: 8. This CDR3 comprises 16 residues. CDR1 is SEHNR, CDR2 FQNEAQ, per germline (reference sequence). This chain's CDR3 is CASSPWTGGWDTEAFF. Written as DNA, the CDR3 is TGTGCCAGCAGCCCATGGACAGGGGGCTGGGACACTGAAGCTTTCTTT.

This clonotype was counted at least ten times. V gene TRBV6-2 or TRBV6-3 combines with J gene TRBJ2-2, with D uncertain. The CDR3 runs to 14 residues. Germline assignment: CDR1 MNHEY and CDR2 SVGEGT. Trimming took 6 bases from V and 3 from J, leaving 11 bases between them. DNA for the CDR3: TGTGCCAGCAGACCCTTCGATGACACCGGGGAGCTGTTTTTT. This codes for CASRPFDDTGELFF.

This clonotype was seen at least ten times. J is TRBJ1-5 and V is TRBV28; D remains ambiguous. V was cut by 5 bases and J by 11 bases, with 10 bases left in between. CDR1 is MDHEN and CDR2 is SYDVKM in the germline V gene. This CDR3 is built from 11 residues. DNA of the CDR3: TGTGCCAGCAGTACCACAGTGACCCAGCATTTT. This gives the protein CASSTTVTQHF.

Of note for this clonotype: This may come from a read error, since a much larger clone is one base off. The chain links TRBV20-1 to TRBJ2-7, with D possibly being TRBD2 (5 bases). Looked up from germline, CDR1 is DFQATT and CDR2 is SNEGSKA (reference sequence). The V and J ends lost 4 bases and 3 bases respectively, with 19 bases between them. This CDR3 comprises 15 residues. In DNA form, the CDR3 reads TGCAGTGCTAAGACCTATAGCGAGGTCCGCTACGAGCAGTACTTC. This codes for CSAKTYSEVRYEQYF.